The sequence of this T cell receptor beta chain was determined in a study of blood T cells in healthy people across ages. Overall study results and limits: Among T cells, TCR beta diversity per million cells dropped roughly linearly as age rose. Investigators treated diversity estimates from one million T cells as underestimates.

In this sample, this clonotype turned up many times. Its antigen is as yet unknown. No fewer than 5 micrograms of total RNA were isolated from every sample. The second PCR ran about 7 to 12 cycles with a sample-barcoded 5' primer and J-beta primers. Each CDR3 protein is one row after TCRdb ran MiXCR on the 5' RACE reads. The repertoire includes about 830,000 distinct CDR3 sequences, under 80% of them detected once, and roughly 26% sits in the top ten. Trimming removed 6 bases from V and 7 bases from J, with 16 bases in between. The CDR3 is made up of 13 amino acids. The TCR was taken from a man under 40 in good health. V usage is TRBV12-3 or TRBV12-4 and J usage is TRBJ2-7; the D is unclear. Sequenced input: blood. The CDR3 region has the DNA TGTGCCAGCAGCTTCAGCAGCGTTCGGGAGCAGTACTTC. Protein: CASSFSSVREQYF.